Below are 23 T cell receptor beta chains sequenced from a single sample in a study of shared clonotypes between healthy human individuals. Sequenced by immunoSEQ multiplex PCR; TCRdb stores in-frame clones only, minus some. Here the sample spans hundreds of thousands of clones, 74% being singletons. Sequencing was done on a sample of memory CD4+ T cells sorted from blood. Subset meaning: CD45RA-negative fraction. Every receptor here comes from a woman aged 25 to 39 in good health.

This sequence joins TRBV5-8 and TRBJ2-3; 13 bases fit TRBD2. Looked up from germline, CDR1 is SGHTS and CDR2 is YDEGEE. CDR3 size: 15 residues. The J segment lost 4 bases and the V segment lost 7 bases, leaving 6 bases of the junction unmatched. CDR3 nucleotides: TGTGCCAGCCTAGGACTAGCGGGAGCCGCAGATACGCAGTATTTT. This encodes CASLGLAGAADTQYF.

The chain uses TRBV5-1 and TRBJ2-5, with TRBD2 as a possible D gene (6 bases). V lost 0 bases and J lost 3, with 21 bases in between. CDR3 length equals 18 residues. Germline V gene lookup returns CDR1 SGHRS and CDR2 YFSETQ. This chain's CDR3 is CASSLVRGAGPGKETQYF. CDR3 coding DNA: TGCGCCAGCAGCTTGGTAAGGGGTGCGGGGCCCGGAAAAGAGACCCAGTACTTC.

The chain couples TRBV5-6 to TRBJ2-5, with a weak D call TRBD2 (5 bases). V was pared by 2 bases and J by 0 bases, with 17 bases between. The CDR3 has 17 amino acids. Germline values: CDR1 SGHDT, CDR2 YYEEEE. The CDR3 region is CASSFVWRGRDQETQYF. Written as DNA, the CDR3 is TGTGCCAGCAGCTTTGTTTGGCGAGGGCGGGACCAAGAGACCCAGTACTTC.

In this sample, this clone is medium-sized (0.01 to 0.1%). CDR3 sequence reads: CASSSWLGVGTEAFF. In nucleotides, the CDR3 is TGTGCCAGCAGTTCCTGGTTGGGGGTGGGCACTGAAGCTTTCTTT. V usage is TRBV27 and J usage is TRBJ1-1; a weak D match, TRBD1 (5 bases). The V and J ends lost 4 bases and 4 bases respectively, with 16 bases between them. Germline-derived CDR1 and CDR2 are MNHEY and SMNVEV (reference sequence). The CDR3 loop spans 15 amino acids.

The CDR3 loop is CASSLSAGSTEAFF. The CDR3 nucleotides are TGTGCCAGCAGCTTGTCGGCCGGGAGCACTGAAGCTTTCTTT. The V call is TRBV5-6, the J call TRBJ1-1; D call uncertain. V was cut by 1 base and J by 4 bases, with 11 bases left in between. The CDR3 loop spans 14 amino acids. The germline V gene encodes CDR1 SGHDT and CDR2 YYEEEE.

The chain joins TRBV5-1 to TRBJ2-3, with TRBD2 matching 8 bases. Per germline, CDR1 SGHRS and CDR2 YFSETQ. Germline trimming cut 7 bases from V and 6 bases from J; bases unmatched to any gene: 16. There are 16 residues in the CDR3. CDR3 nucleotide sequence: TGCGCCAGCCGGCGTGGAGCGGGAGCAGGGGTGGATACGCAGTATTTT. The encoded protein is CASRRGAGAGVDTQYF. The full variable domain, its missing parts supplied by reference TRBV5-1 and TRBJ2-3, is KAGVTQTPRYLIKTRGQQVTLSCSPISGHRSVSWYQQTPGQGLQFLFEYFSETQRNKGNFPGRFSGRQFSNSRSEMNVSTLELGDSALYLCASRRGAGAGVDTQYFGPGTRLTVL.

This clone was recorded at least ten times. This chain uses TRBV28 with TRBJ2-7; D remains ambiguous. The CDR3 contains 13 residues. Germline CDR1 MDHEN, CDR2 SYDVKM. V lost 5 bases and J lost 3, with 11 bases in between. The DNA of the CDR3 is TGTGCCAGCAGTCCGGCTTGGGACTACGAGCAGTACTTC. Amino acid sequence: CASSPAWDYEQYF. Together with reference TRBV28 and TRBJ2-7, the CDR3 gives the full variable domain: DVKVTQSSRYLVKRTGEKVFLECVQDMDHENMFWYRQDPGLGLRLIYFSYDVKMKEKGDIPEGYSVSREKKERFSLILESASTNQTSMYLCASSPAWDYEQYFGPGTRLTVT.

CDR3 residues: CSVLGGINTEAFF. CDR3 bases: TGCAGCGTTCTGGGAGGGATCAACACTGAAGCTTTCTTT. The rearrangement joins TRBV29-1 to TRBJ1-1; the D is unclear. Deletions cut 5 bases from V and 2 bases from J, with 12 bases between. CDR3 length: 13 residues. Germline V gene lookup returns CDR1 SQVTM and CDR2 ANQGSEA.

This chain uses TRBV27 with TRBJ2-2; D gene ambiguous. With 7 bases removed from V and 7 bases from J, the gap between germline ends came to 22 bases. The CDR3 length is 16 residues. Germline lookup yields CDR1 MNHEY and CDR2 SMNVEV (reference sequence). As DNA, the CDR3 is TGTGCCAGCAAGCTCAATCGAATAGGCGATGTCGGGGAGCTGTTTTTT. Translation gives CASKLNRIGDVGELFF.

V is TRBV15 and J is TRBJ2-1; D unclear. The germline V gene has CDR1 LNHNV and CDR2 YYDKDF (reference sequence). This CDR3 has 12 residues. Trimming shortened V by 0 bases and J by 13 bases, and 10 bases separated the two germline ends. The CDR3 region has the DNA TGTGCCACCAGCAGAGATCAGCGCAACCAGTTCTTC. Its translation is CATSRDQRNQFF.

The chain couples TRBV18 to TRBJ2-1; TRBD2 might be the D (6 bases). Germline lookup yields CDR1 KGHSH and CDR2 LQKENI. Trimming cost V 0 bases and J 5 bases, with 14 bases left between them. The CDR3 covers 16 residues. The CDR3 is CASSPPAGGPDNEQFF. The CDR3 nucleotides read TGTGCCAGCTCACCACCGGCCGGGGGTCCTGACAATGAGCAGTTCTTC.

The chain is built from TRBV10-1 and TRBJ2-3; 7 nucleotides match TRBD2. Germline trimming cut 1 base from V and 0 bases from J; bases unmatched to any gene: 4. In germline, CDR1 is WNHNN, CDR2 SYGVQD (reference sequence). The CDR3 loop spans 16 amino acids. The CDR3 here is CASSELLAASTDTQYF. CDR3 sequence (DNA): TGCGCCAGCAGTGAGTTGCTAGCGGCTAGCACAGATACGCAGTATTTT.

This clone was detected once. This chain's CDR3 is CASSLGGGRAPEAFF. CDR3 bases: TGTGCCAGCAGCTTAGGAGGGGGACGGGCCCCCGAAGCTTTCTTT. The V and J genes are TRBV7-9 and TRBJ1-1, with D possibly TRBD1 on 6 matching bases. Germline loops: CDR1 SEHNR, CDR2 FQNEAQ (reference sequence). V was trimmed by 1 base and J by 8 bases, leaving 17 bases between them. The CDR3 covers 15 residues. Full variable domain (rest looked up from reference TRBV7-9 and TRBJ1-1): DTGVSQNPRHKITKRGQNVTFRCDPISEHNRLYWYRQTLGQGPEFLTYFQNEAQLEKSRLLSDRFSAERPKGSFSTLEIQRTEQGDSAMYLCASSLGGGRAPEAFFGQGTRLTVV.

The chain is built from TRBV7-2 and TRBJ2-7, with D hard to call. Trimming shortened V by 1 base and J by 4 bases, and 5 bases separated the two germline ends. Germline values: CDR1 SGHTA, CDR2 FQGNSA. The CDR3 sequence is 12 residues long. The CDR3 protein is CASSLVWYEQYF. DNA for the CDR3: TGTGCCAGCAGCTTAGTATGGTACGAGCAGTACTTC.

This clone came up a few times. The J gene is TRBJ2-7, the V gene TRBV7-6, with no clear D. This CDR3 contains 12 residues. Germline CDR1 and CDR2: SGHVS and FNYEAQ. Trimming pared 5 bases from V and 7 bases from J, leaving 12 bases between. The CDR3 bases are TGTGCCAGCAGCCAGTGGGCGGCGGAGCAGTACTTC. It codes for CASSQWAAEQYF.

This chain joins TRBV7-9 and TRBJ2-2; D perhaps matches TRBD2 (6 bases). V lost 5 bases and J lost 9, with 10 bases in between. The CDR3 is made up of 12 amino acids. Germline V lookup: CDR1 SEHNR, CDR2 FQNEAQ (reference sequence). The CDR3 reads CASSHTSRELFF. The CDR3 nucleotides read TGTGCCAGCAGCCACACTAGCCGGGAGCTGTTTTTT.

This chain connects TRBV28 to TRBJ1-1; D might be TRBD1 (5 bases). Trimming removed 3 bases at V and 11 bases at J, with 13 bases between. Germline V gene sequence: CDR1 MDHEN, CDR2 SYDVKM. The CDR3 has 12 amino acids. CDR3 nucleotide sequence: TGTGCCAGCAGTTTTTGGGGCGCAAAGGCTTTCTTT. Translated: CASSFWGAKAFF.

The J gene is TRBJ2-5, the V gene TRBV29-1, with TRBD1 matching over 7 bases. Germline-derived CDR1 and CDR2 are SQVTM and ANQGSEA. Trimming cost V 7 bases and J 1 base; bases outside gene matches: 3. The CDR3 consists of 12 residues. The CDR3 nucleotides read TGCAGCGCCCGACAGGGCCAAGAGACCCAGTACTTC. As protein: CSARQGQETQYF.

This clone was picked up a small number of times. V is TRBV7-6 and J is TRBJ2-2, with no clear D. CDR3 length: 17 amino acids. The germline gives CDR1 SGHVS, CDR2 FNYEAQ. Between the trimmed V and J ends, which lost 0 bases and 3 bases, there was a span of 14 bases. The CDR3, as DNA: TGTGCCAGCAGCTTAGCCGGGCCCTCCACCCACACCGGGGAGCTGTTTTTT. This translates into CASSLAGPSTHTGELFF.

This clone was recorded only once. The chain links TRBV11-2 to TRBJ2-1; 7 bases agree with TRBD2. After removal of 7 bases from V and 7 bases from J, the junction contained 16 bases not matched to a gene. The CDR3 is 16 amino acids. Germline V gene sequence: CDR1 SGHAT, CDR2 FQNNGV. CDR3 nucleotides: TGTGCCAGCACCCATAGCCCAGCTAGCGGACTAAATGAGCAGTTCTTC. It specifies CASTHSPASGLNEQFF.

This clone was observed a few times. The rearrangement links TRBV5-4 to TRBJ1-5; the D is unclear. This CDR3 contains 15 residues. Trimming stripped 0 bases from V and 1 base from J, with 8 bases between. Germline CDR1 reads SGHNT; CDR2 reads YYREEE (reference sequence). The CDR3 spells CASSLVLGSNQPQHF. In DNA, the CDR3 is TGTGCCAGCAGCTTGGTTCTCGGGAGCAATCAGCCCCAGCATTTT.

This clone was seen once. The chain has TRBV28 and TRBJ2-7; no firm D call. V lost 9 bases and J 2 bases, leaving 11 bases between the germline ends. Germline V CDR1 and CDR2: MDHEN, SYDVKM. The CDR3 runs to 12 residues. CDR3 sequence (DNA): TGTGCCAGTAGGACGTACGCCTACGAGCAGTACTTC. It yields the protein CASRTYAYEQYF.

V is TRBV19 and J is TRBJ2-7; a possible D gene is TRBD1 (5 bases). The CDR3 length is 17 residues. Trimming took off 0 bases at V and 2 bases at J, with 17 bases between the two ends. CDR1 and CDR2 (germline): LNHDA, SQIVND (reference sequence). The CDR3 bases are TGTGCCAGTAGTATAGAGGCAGGGAATTACTTGACCTACGAGCAGTACTTC. As protein: CASSIEAGNYLTYEQYF.